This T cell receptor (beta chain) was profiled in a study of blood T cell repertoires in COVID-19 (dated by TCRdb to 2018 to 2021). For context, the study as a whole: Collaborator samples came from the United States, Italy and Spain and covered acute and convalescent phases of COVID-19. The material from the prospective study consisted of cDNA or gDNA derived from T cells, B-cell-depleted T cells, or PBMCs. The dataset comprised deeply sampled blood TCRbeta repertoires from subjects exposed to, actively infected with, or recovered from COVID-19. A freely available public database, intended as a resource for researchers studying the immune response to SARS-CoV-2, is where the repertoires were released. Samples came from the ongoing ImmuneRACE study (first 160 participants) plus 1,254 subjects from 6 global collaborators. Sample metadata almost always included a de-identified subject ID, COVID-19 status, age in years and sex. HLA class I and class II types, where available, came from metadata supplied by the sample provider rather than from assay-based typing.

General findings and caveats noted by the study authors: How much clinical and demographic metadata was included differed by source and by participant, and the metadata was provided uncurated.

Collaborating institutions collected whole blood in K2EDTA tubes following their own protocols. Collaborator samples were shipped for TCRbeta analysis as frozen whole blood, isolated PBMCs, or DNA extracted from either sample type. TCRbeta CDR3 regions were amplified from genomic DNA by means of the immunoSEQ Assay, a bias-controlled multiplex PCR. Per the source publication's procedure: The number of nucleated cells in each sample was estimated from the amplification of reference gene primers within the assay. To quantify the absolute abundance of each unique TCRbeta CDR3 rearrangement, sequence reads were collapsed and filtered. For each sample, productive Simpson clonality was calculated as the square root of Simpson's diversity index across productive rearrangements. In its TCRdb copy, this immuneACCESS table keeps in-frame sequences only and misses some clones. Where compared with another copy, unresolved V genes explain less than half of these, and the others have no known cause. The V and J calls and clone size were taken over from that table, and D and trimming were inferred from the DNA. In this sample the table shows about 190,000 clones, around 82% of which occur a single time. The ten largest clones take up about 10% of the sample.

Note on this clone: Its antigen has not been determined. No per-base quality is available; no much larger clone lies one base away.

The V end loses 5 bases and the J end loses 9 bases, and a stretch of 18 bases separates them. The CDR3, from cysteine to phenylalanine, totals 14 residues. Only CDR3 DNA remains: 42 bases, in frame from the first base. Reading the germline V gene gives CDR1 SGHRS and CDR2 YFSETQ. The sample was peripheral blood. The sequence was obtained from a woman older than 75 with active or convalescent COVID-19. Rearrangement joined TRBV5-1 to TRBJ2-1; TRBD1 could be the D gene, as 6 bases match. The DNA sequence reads TGCGCCAGCAGGGGGGCGGGCGGCGAGGGTGAGCAGTTCTTC. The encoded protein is CASRGAGGEGEQFF.